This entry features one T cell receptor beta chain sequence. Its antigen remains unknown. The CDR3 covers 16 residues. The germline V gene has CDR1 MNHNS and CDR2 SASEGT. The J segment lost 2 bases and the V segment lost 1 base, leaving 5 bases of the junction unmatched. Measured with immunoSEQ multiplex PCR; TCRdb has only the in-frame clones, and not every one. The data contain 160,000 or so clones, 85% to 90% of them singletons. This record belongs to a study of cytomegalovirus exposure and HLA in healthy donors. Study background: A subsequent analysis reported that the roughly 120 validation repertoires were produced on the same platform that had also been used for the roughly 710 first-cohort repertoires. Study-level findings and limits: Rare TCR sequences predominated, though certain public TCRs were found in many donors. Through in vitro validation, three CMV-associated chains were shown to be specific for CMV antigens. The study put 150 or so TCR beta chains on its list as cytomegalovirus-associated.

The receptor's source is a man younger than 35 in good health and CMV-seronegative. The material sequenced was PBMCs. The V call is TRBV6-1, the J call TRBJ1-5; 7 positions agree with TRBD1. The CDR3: CASSEVRGRGNQPQHF. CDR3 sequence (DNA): TGTGCCAGCAGTGAAGTTAGGGGGCGAGGCAATCAGCCCCAGCATTTT.